This T cell receptor beta chain was profiled in a study of blood T cell repertoires in COVID-19. The CDR3 sequence is 13 residues long. Germline loops: CDR1 SGHTA, CDR2 FQGNSA. V lost 1 base and J lost 8, with 9 bases in between. Study processing details: Estimates of nucleated cell counts were drawn from the amplification of reference gene primers. Clones were sequenced by immunoSEQ multiplex PCR, and TCRdb holds only the in-frame ones, with some missing. Clone size and the V and J calls come from that table; the DNA yielded D and trimming. In the table there are 150,000 or so clones, roughly four fifths of which are singletons.

The sample was peripheral blood. The chain has TRBV7-2 and TRBJ1-5, with D unresolved. This clonotype originated in a human donor with acute or convalescent COVID-19. The donor label of this sample is uncertain. This chain's CDR3 is CASSLGSGKPQHF. CDR3 nucleotides: TGTGCCAGCAGCTTAGGGTCGGGTAAGCCCCAGCATTTT.